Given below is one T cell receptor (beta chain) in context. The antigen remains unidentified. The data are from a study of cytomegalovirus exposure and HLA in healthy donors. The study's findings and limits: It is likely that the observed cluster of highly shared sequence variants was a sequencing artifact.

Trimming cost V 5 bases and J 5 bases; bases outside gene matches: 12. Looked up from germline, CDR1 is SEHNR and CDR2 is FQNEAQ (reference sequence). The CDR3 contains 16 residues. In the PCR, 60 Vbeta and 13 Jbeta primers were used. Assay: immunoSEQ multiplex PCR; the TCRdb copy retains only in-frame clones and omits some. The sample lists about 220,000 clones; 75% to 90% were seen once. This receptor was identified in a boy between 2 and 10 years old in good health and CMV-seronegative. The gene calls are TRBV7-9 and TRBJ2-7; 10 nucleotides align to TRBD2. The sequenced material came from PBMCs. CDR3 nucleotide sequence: TGTGCCAGCAGCATCTCTTCTAGCGGGAGCGTCCACGAGCAGTACTTC. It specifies CASSISSSGSVHEQYF.